This record looks at one T cell receptor beta chain sequence and its context. This receptor's antigen is unknown. No base quality values were provided; no much bigger clone lies one nucleotide off. These data are taken from a study of cytomegalovirus exposure and HLA in healthy donors (dated by TCRdb to 2016 to 2017). For context, the study as a whole: In an earlier analysis of several hundred of the donors, 276 Gb of sequence data and some 120 million unique TCR beta sequences from 180 million or so T cells were reported. An early release covering 550 to 700 HLA-typed donors comprised about 290 gigabases of sequencing data and about 90 million unique TCR sequences. Of the approximately 370 genotyped donors, approximately 80% were placed in the genetic ancestry cluster associated with self-reported Caucasian donors. The study aimed to test whether cataloging public T cell receptors could reveal signatures of past pathogen exposure. Using immunosequencing, the study profiled T cell repertoires from around 680 subjects and related those repertoires to cytomegalovirus serostatus. A separate validation cohort of roughly 120 different subjects was used in addition to the roughly 700-subject first cohort. High-throughput TCR immunosequencing, statistical association of individual TCRs with disease status, and machine learning were combined to predict cytomegalovirus infection status. A later analysis re-examined previously published TCR beta repertoires from 610 or so donors and added high-resolution HLA genotyping to investigate patterns of TCR occurrence. Rather than using new phenotypic data, the later analysis identified candidate immune exposures from TCR beta sequences and from how often those sequences occurred across donors. An earlier analysis of fewer than 700 of the donors applied high-throughput TCR beta sequencing to assess whether each TCR beta V gene segment acted as functional or pseudogenic. Donor age, sex, ethnicity and CMV serostatus were collected together with the repertoire data. A later genetic analysis used genome-wide SNP genotypes for about 55% of the 666 donors, treating that subset as a discovery cohort. All discovery cohort repertoires had been generated using a single sequencing platform. Both class I and class II loci were covered by HLA typing, at four-digit resolution. The number of typed donors differed by locus: about 620-630 for A, B, C, DRB1 and DQB1; 522 for DQA1; around 610 for DPA1; and approximately 450 for DPB1. Roughly five DR-DQ haplotypes were handled as single units for association and clustering because linkage in the cohort was strong. Across around 400 genotyped donors of the cohort, an average of about 220,000 unique TCR beta nucleotide sequences per donor were sequenced, and around 20% of those sequences were non-productive. Study-wide conclusions, independent of this receptor: Several of the top co-occurrence clusters appeared to be linked to parvovirus B19, influenza, CMV and Epstein-Barr virus, according to a later analysis. Some IMGT-functional V segments, including TRBV6-2 and TRBV6-3, could not be told apart with the 87-base-pair reads, so those segments were excluded. In this cohort, only TCR beta chains were sequenced, and detectable features were limited by the absence of alpha or paired-chain data. A total of about 180 TCR beta chains were listed by the study as associated with cytomegalovirus. It was suggested by the authors that the approach could potentially be generalized to other disease states and immunological phenotypes. Most TCR sequences were observed very rarely across donors, whereas some public TCRs were present in many individuals. Because counts were too low, about 17 rarely observed V segments, including chromosome 9 orphons, were excluded from the earlier analysis of some 590 of the donors. The sequencing pipeline was judged likely to have produced a cluster of highly shared sequence variants as a technical artifact. HLA typing was unavailable for some donors at each locus, so association tests used only the typed subset. Linkage disequilibrium might explain the correlated functional status among segregating V segments, but an unknown experimental factor could not be excluded. A later analysis associated about 17,000 TCR beta sequences with specific HLA alleles at a false discovery rate of 0.05. A further reported finding was that TCR beta sequences accurately predicted the HLA-A and HLA-B alleles for most subjects in the first cohort. Cytomegalovirus status was reported to be diagnosed by the classifier with high specificity and sensitivity in both the original and validation cohorts. A later analysis found that most CMV-associated TCR beta chains appeared HLA-restricted, with HLA associations seemingly driven largely by CMV exposure. In a later genetic analysis, fewer N-insertions in productive TCRs were reported among donors in an Asian-associated ancestry cluster than the 666-donor mean. An earlier analysis of approximately 540 of the donors showed that most TCR beta V segments appeared in productive rearrangements either about 87% or about 30% of the time, which broadly matched IMGT annotations. The only immune exposure information available for the cohort was CMV serostatus. A later genetic analysis associated a missense DCLRE1C variant with V-gene and J-gene trimming of TCR beta chains, and an independent cohort replicated the association. In a later analysis, TCR association rates were found to vary across HLA loci, with the most associated TCRs seen for DRB1 alleles and the fewest for HLA-C alleles. When HLA alleles, especially DR and DQ, strongly co-occurred, TCR associations were difficult to assign to individual alleles. Sequencing depth was assumed to be roughly uniform across donors in the presence/absence analyses, though that assumption may not hold. In a later analysis, HLA-associated TCR beta chains showed more clonal expansion and lower generation probabilities than non-associated chains that were equally common. In vitro tests confirmed that three of the cytomegalovirus-associated TCR beta chains recognize cytomegalovirus antigens.

The cohort was made up of hundreds of healthy bone marrow donors. At the time of sampling, every cohort member was nominally healthy, though immune exposures that went unrecorded were likely present. The donor was CMV seronegative and belonged to the group of under 400 seronegative cohort members. A peripheral blood sample was provided by each donor, and peripheral blood mononuclear cells were used for TCR beta sequencing. The Qiagen DNeasy Blood Extraction Kit was used to extract genomic DNA from the blood cell samples. Library preparation employed the immunoSEQ multiplex PCR assay. A mixture of 60 forward primers for TCR Vbeta segments and 13 reverse primers for TCR Jbeta segments was used in the multiplex PCR. Amplification of the CDR3 region of rearranged TCR beta genes was performed with a multiplex PCR assay on genomic DNA. The amplified TCR beta libraries were sequenced on the Illumina HiSeq System as 87-base-pair reads. The original methods were these. A later analysis tallied around 87 million unique TCR beta chains across the 666 repertoires, and approximately 9.9 million of those chains were shared by two or more donors. Raw reads were error-corrected and collapsed into unique sequences with a nearest-neighbor algorithm that merged closely related sequences to remove PCR and sequencing errors. V, D and J gene segments were assigned by aligning CDR3 sequences to IMGT reference sequences. For a sequence to be retained, a match of at least six nucleotides was required to both a V gene segment and a J gene segment. Rearrangements were classified as productive when the CDR3 lacked stop codons and remained in frame with V and J, and all other rearrangements were classified as non-productive. Following IMGT convention, CDR3 was defined as the stretch from the second conserved V-encoded cysteine up to the conserved J-encoded phenylalanine. In an earlier analysis of 550 to 650 of the donors, sequences lacking an unambiguous match to a single V gene segment were excluded. An earlier analysis of fewer than 750 of the donors called V segments functional above 56.7% productive rearrangements and segregating when the between-donor standard deviation exceeded 5%. To diagnose cytomegalovirus status from the catalog of TCR beta chain sequences, a statistical classification framework was built. A later analysis assigned V and J genes by comparing TCR nucleotide sequences with IMGT/GENE-DB human TR gene sequences. A later analysis assigned CDR3 sequences and most-parsimonious VDJ recombination scenarios with the TCRdist pipeline. In a later analysis, every TCR beta chain was defined by the combination of its CDR3 amino acid sequence and its V-gene family, and reads without a unique V-gene family were dropped. To address suspected cross-contamination and a sequencing artifact, a later analysis removed 592 highly shared, low-generation-probability nucleotide sequences. In a later analysis, a clonal expansion index was calculated for each public chain from normalized within-repertoire ranks of inferred template counts. Generation probabilities in a later analysis came from a VDJ recombination model fitted to out-of-frame rearrangements, and those results were checked against IGoR. A later analysis scored TCR-TCR, TCR-HLA and TCR-CMV co-occurrence with hypergeometric tests, applying a repertoire-size bias correction to TCR pairs. False discovery rates were estimated in a later analysis by permuting HLA or CMV assignments 20 times. A later analysis grouped co-occurring TCRs with DBSCAN, adding TCRdist sequence similarity when clustering within HLA-allele-positive subsets. Repertoires with fewer than 30,000 or more than 120,000 public chains, plus five repertoires with anomalous nucleotide sharing, were excluded from co-occurrence clustering. Sourced from immuneACCESS, this table was stored by TCRdb with only in-frame sequences that have V and J called. A share of the clones is absent; for the studies checked, an unresolved V gene accounts for under half, and the remainder has no known explanation. That table is the source of V, J and clone size, and D and trimming were worked out from the DNA. In this sample the table shows approximately 140,000 clones, around 80% of which occur a single time. About 4.7% of the sample is in the top ten clones.

According to the germline V gene, CDR1 reads WSHSY and CDR2 reads SAAADI. Measured from the cysteine to the phenylalanine, the CDR3 is 16 residues long. Only the CDR3 DNA is retained, 48 bases long and in frame from the first base. V and J are trimmed by 3 bases and 7 bases, and the gene matches miss 3 bases of the junction. This TCR came from a male donor in good health and CMV-seronegative. The sequencing input was PBMCs. The rearranged segments are TRBV10-2 and TRBJ2-2; 15 of the junction bases match TRBD2. The CDR3 protein is CASSDGLAGGLGELFF. The base sequence is TGCGCCAGCAGTGACGGACTAGCGGGGGGGCTCGGGGAGCTGTTTTTT.